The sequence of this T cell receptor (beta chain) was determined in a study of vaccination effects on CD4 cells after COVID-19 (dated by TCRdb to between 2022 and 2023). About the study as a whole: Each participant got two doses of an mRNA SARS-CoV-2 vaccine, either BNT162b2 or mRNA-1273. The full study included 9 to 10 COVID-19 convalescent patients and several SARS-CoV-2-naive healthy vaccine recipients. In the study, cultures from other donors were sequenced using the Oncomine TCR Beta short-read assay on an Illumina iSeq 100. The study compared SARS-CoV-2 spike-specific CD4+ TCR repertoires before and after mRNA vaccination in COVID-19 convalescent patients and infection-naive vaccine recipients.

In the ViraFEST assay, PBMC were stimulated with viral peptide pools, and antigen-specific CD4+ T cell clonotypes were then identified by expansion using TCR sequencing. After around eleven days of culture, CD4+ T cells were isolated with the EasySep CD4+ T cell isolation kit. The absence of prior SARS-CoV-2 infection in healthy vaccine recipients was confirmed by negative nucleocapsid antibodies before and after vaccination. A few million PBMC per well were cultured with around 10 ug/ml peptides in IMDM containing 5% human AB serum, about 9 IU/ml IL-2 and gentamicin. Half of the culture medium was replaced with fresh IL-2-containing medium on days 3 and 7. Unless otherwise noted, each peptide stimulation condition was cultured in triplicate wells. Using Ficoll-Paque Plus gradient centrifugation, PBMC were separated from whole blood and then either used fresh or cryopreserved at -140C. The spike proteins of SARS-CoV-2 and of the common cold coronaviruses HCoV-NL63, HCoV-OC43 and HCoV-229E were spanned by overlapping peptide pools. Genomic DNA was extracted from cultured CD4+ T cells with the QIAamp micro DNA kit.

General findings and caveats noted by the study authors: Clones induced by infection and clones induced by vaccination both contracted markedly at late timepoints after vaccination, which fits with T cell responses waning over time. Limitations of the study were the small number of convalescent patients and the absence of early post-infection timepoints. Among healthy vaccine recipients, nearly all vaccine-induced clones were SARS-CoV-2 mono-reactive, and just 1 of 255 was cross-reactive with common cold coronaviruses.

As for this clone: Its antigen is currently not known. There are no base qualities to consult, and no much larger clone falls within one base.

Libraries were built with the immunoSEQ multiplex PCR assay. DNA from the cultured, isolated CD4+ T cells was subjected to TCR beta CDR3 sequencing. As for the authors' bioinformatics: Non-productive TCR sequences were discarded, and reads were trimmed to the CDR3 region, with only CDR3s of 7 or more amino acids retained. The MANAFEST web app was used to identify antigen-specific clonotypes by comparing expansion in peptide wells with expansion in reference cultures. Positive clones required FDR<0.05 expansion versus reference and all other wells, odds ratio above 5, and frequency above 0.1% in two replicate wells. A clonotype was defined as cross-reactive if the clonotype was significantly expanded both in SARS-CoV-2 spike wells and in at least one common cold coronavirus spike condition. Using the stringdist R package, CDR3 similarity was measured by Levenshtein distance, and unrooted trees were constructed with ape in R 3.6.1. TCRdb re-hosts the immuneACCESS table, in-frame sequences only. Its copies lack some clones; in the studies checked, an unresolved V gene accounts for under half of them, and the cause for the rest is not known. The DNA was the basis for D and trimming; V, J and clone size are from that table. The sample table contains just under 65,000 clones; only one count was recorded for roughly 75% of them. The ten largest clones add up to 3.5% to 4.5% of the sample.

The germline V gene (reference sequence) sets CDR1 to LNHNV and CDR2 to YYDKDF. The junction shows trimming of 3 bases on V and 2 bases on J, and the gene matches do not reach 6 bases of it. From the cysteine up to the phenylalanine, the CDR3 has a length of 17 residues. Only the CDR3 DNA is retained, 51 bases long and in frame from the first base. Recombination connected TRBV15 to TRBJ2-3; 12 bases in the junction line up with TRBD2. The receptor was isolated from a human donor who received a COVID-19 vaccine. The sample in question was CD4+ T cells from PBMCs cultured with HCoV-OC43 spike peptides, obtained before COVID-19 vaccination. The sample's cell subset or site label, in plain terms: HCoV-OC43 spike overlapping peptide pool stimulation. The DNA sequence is TGTGCCACCAGCAGGGGAGGACTAGCGGGGATCACAGATACGCAGTATTTT. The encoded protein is CATSRGGLAGITDTQYF.